One and the same sample provided the 16 T cell receptor beta chains below, sequenced in a study of blood T cell repertoires in COVID-19. Only in-frame clones appear in the TCRdb table, and some are missing; sequencing was by immunoSEQ multiplex PCR. The sample lists some 390,000 clones, just under 90% seen once, with about 1.8% in the top ten. Sequenced input: PBMCs or T cells enriched from blood (not recorded which). Receptor source: a woman in her 30s who had recovered from COVID-19.

The V gene is TRBV9, the J gene TRBJ2-1; maybe TRBD2 (6 bases). Per the germline V gene, CDR1 is SGDLS and CDR2 is YYNGEE. The V and J ends lost 0 bases and 0 bases respectively, with 10 bases between them. CDR3 length equals 16 residues. The chain's CDR3 is CASSVVSGDSYNEQFF. The CDR3 DNA is TGTGCCAGCAGCGTAGTCTCGGGGGACTCCTACAATGAGCAGTTCTTC.

V and J are TRBV7-9 and TRBJ2-7, with a tentative D call TRBD2 (6 bases). The length of the CDR3 is 14 residues. Germline V gene sequence: CDR1 SEHNR, CDR2 FQNEAQ (reference sequence). V was pared by 5 bases and J by 6 bases, with 17 bases between. CDR3 coding DNA: TGTGCCAGCAGCCCCTGGACGAGACTAGGCGAGCAGTACTTC. Protein: CASSPWTRLGEQYF.

The V call is TRBV7-6, the J call TRBJ2-7; 10 bases match TRBD2. Germline trimming cut 1 base from V and 3 bases from J; bases unmatched to any gene: 3. The CDR3 covers 15 residues. Germline loops: CDR1 SGHVS, CDR2 FNYEAQ. CDR3: CASSLGLAGVYEQYF. CDR3 coding DNA: TGTGCCAGCAGCTTAGGTCTAGCGGGGGTCTACGAGCAGTACTTC.

This chain connects TRBV19 to TRBJ2-3, with D possibly being TRBD2 (6 bases). There are 14 residues in the CDR3. With 10 bases removed from V and 0 bases from J, the gap between germline ends came to 14 bases. CDR1 and CDR2 (germline): LNHDA, SQIVND (reference sequence). This chain's CDR3 is CATNRDSSTDTQYF. The CDR3 coding sequence is TGTGCCACTAACCGGGACTCAAGCACAGATACGCAGTATTTT.

The chain uses TRBV6-5 and TRBJ2-1; TRBD2 matches 7 bases. CDR1 is MNHEY, CDR2 SVGAGI, per germline. V lost 2 bases to trimming and J lost 8 bases; unmatched junction nucleotides: 9. The CDR3 runs 15 residues. Here the CDR3 reads CASSYGGGLTDEQFF. CDR3 in DNA: TGTGCCAGCAGTTACGGGGGAGGGTTGACGGATGAGCAGTTCTTC.

The rearrangement links TRBV7-8 to TRBJ1-1; D gene unclear. V was pared by 5 bases and J by 1 base, with 14 bases between. Germline V gene lookup returns CDR1 SGHVS and CDR2 FQNEAQ. This CDR3 region has 15 residues. In DNA form, the CDR3 reads TGTGCCAGCAGCAGCAGACACGCCAGGAACACTGAAGCTTTCTTT. As protein: CASSSRHARNTEAFF.

The genes are TRBV9 and TRBJ2-7, with 7 bases aligning to TRBD1. From germline, CDR1 is SGDLS and CDR2 YYNGEE. The CDR3 is made up of 12 amino acids. Trimming cost V 4 bases and J 12 bases; bases outside gene matches: 10. CDR3 sequence: CASSSRDSERYF. CDR3 DNA sequence: TGTGCCAGCAGCTCCCGGGACAGCGAACGGTACTTC.

This rearrangement joins TRBV30 to TRBJ2-7; 9 bases are shared with TRBD1. V dropped 2 bases and J dropped 10; count of bases not matched to a gene: 12. The CDR3 is made up of 14 amino acids. In germline, CDR1 is GTSNPN, CDR2 SVGIG (reference sequence). The CDR3 nucleotides are TGTGCCTGGAGTACCGGGACAGGGACAAATTTACAGTACTTC. Translated: CAWSTGTGTNLQYF.

The chain uses TRBV4-3 and TRBJ1-1; 11 nucleotides align to TRBD1. V lost 2 bases to trimming and J lost 0 bases; unmatched junction nucleotides: 11. The CDR3 is made up of 19 amino acids. The germline gives CDR1 LGHNA, CDR2 YSLEER. This chain's CDR3 is CASSQRRGQGVVLNTEAFF. In nucleotides, the CDR3 is TGCGCCAGCAGCCAAAGGAGGGGACAGGGGGTGGTCCTGAACACTGAAGCTTTCTTT.

The chain uses TRBV5-1 and TRBJ2-3; 8 nucleotides line up with TRBD2. The germline CDR1 and CDR2 sequences are SGHRS and YFSETQ. Trimming removed 4 bases from V and 4 bases from J; junction bases left unmatched: 11. The CDR3 runs to 16 residues. The CDR3: CASSPPGGAQADTQYF. The CDR3 DNA reads as TGCGCCAGCAGCCCACCCGGGGGGGCACAGGCAGATACGCAGTATTTT.

The V gene is TRBV9, the J gene TRBJ1-4; D call uncertain. Per germline, CDR1 SGDLS and CDR2 YYNGEE. The CDR3 contains 16 residues. Trimming stripped 5 bases from V and 4 bases from J, with 18 bases between. The CDR3 is CASSRLNGVINEKLFF. The CDR3 DNA is TGTGCCAGCAGTCGACTAAACGGGGTCATTAATGAAAAACTGTTTTTT.

This clone was observed once. J is TRBJ1-5 and V is TRBV24-1, with 10 positions matching TRBD1. The CDR3 sequence is 16 residues long. Trimming cost V 4 bases and J 1 base; bases outside gene matches: 3. CDR1 KGHDR and CDR2 SFDVKD come from the germline V gene. CDR3 coding DNA: TGTGCCACCAGTGACTCGACAGGGGGCAGCAATCAGCCCCAGCATTTT. Protein sequence: CATSDSTGGSNQPQHF.

A few counts support this clone. This same CDR3 is encoded by further DNA sequences in the sample. The gene calls are TRBV7-3 and TRBJ2-1; TRBD1 matches at 8 bases. The CDR3 runs 15 residues. After removal of 5 bases from V and 0 bases from J, the junction contained 3 bases not matched to a gene. Per germline, CDR1 SGHTA and CDR2 FQGTGA. CDR3: CASSPGQGSYNEQFF. DNA of the CDR3: TGTGCCAGCAGCCCAGGACAGGGCTCCTACAATGAGCAGTTCTTC.

The V gene is TRBV24-1, the J gene TRBJ1-2, with 10 bases aligning to TRBD1. Trimming at V came to 9 bases and at J to 4 bases, leaving 4 bases not matched to a gene. This CDR3 spans 13 amino acids. CDR1 KGHDR and CDR2 SFDVKD come from the germline V gene. The CDR3 sequence is CATWDRGGYGYTF. Here the CDR3 DNA reads TGTGCCACCTGGGACAGGGGTGGCTATGGCTACACCTTC.

This chain links TRBV2 with TRBJ2-1; maybe TRBD2 (6 bases). This CDR3 has 17 amino acids. In germline, CDR1 is SNHLY, CDR2 FYNNEI. V was trimmed by 3 bases and J by 9 bases, leaving 24 bases between them. This CDR3 is CASSEQPRGLGSSEQFF. The DNA for the CDR3 is TGTGCCAGCAGTGAGCAACCCCGTGGCCTCGGGAGCAGTGAGCAGTTCTTC.

The rearrangement links TRBV2 to TRBJ1-1; a possible D gene is TRBD1 (5 bases). V was trimmed by 5 bases and J by 1 base, leaving 11 bases between them. The CDR3 totals 14 residues. CDR1 is SNHLY and CDR2 is FYNNEI in the germline V gene. DNA of the CDR3: TGTGCCAGCAGTTACCGCAGGGAGAACACTGAAGCTTTCTTT. The encoded protein is CASSYRRENTEAFF.